Listed here are 8 T cell receptor beta chains from one sample, sequenced in a study of identical twins. TCRdb independently ran MiXCR on the 5' RACE reads; one entry per CDR3 protein. The data show 1.5 million to 2 million distinct CDR3 sequences, 32% seen once. The sequencing input was cord blood. These receptors were taken from a newborn girl in good health.

This clonotype has a count of ten or more. CDR3 bases: TGTGCCAGCAGTCGGGACACTCCCTACGAGCAGTACTTC. Its translation is CASSRDTPYEQYF. The chain has TRBV9 and TRBJ2-7, with a possible D match to TRBD1 (6 bases). The CDR3 covers 13 residues. Looked up from germline, CDR1 is SGDLS and CDR2 is YYNGEE. V shed 5 bases and J shed 2 bases, with 11 bases lying between them.

A few counts support this clonotype. The CDR3 nucleotides read TGTGCCAGCAGCTTACAGGTTGGCTACACCTTC. This sequence encodes CASSLQVGYTF. J is TRBJ1-2 and V is TRBV7-2; no clear D gene. The V gene lost 2 bases and the J gene lost 7 bases, with 5 bases spanning the gap. In germline, CDR1 is SGHTA, CDR2 FQGNSA. This CDR3 has 11 residues. Based on the CDR3 plus reference TRBV7-2 and TRBJ1-2, the full variable domain is GAGVSQSPSNKVTEKGKDVELRCDPISGHTALYWYRQSLGQGLEFLIYFQGNSAPDKSGLPSDRFSAERTGGSVSTLTIQRTQQEDSAVYLCASSLQVGYTFGSGTRLTVV.

CDR3 coding DNA: TGTGCCAGCAGCCAAGCCCACAATGAGCAGTACTTC. Protein product: CASSQAHNEQYF. The chain employs TRBV4-2 and TRBJ2-7; D is undetermined. The V end was cut by 1 base, the J end by 7 bases, with 8 bases between. CDR1 is LGHNA, CDR2 YNFKEQ, per germline. The CDR3 has 12 amino acids.

This clonotype was detected a few times. V is TRBV6-5 and J is TRBJ1-1; a possible D gene is TRBD1 (6 bases). V was shortened by 8 bases and J by 10 bases, with 14 bases between the two germline ends. The CDR3 covers 11 residues. Germline V gene lookup returns CDR1 MNHEY and CDR2 SVGAGI. CDR3 nucleotides: TGTGCCAGCCTGACGGGGGCCGTAGCTTTCTTT. It is translated as CASLTGAVAFF.

The rearrangement joins TRBV6-1 to TRBJ2-3, with 14 bases that match TRBD2. V lost 6 bases to trimming and J lost 4 bases; unmatched junction nucleotides: 3. The CDR3 loop spans 15 amino acids. Germline CDR1 reads MNHNS; CDR2 reads SASEGT. The CDR3 coding sequence is TGTGCCAGCAGGACTAGCGGGGGGGCCTCAGATACGCAGTATTTT. Translation: CASRTSGGASDTQYF.

This clonotype was seen a few times. The CDR3 protein is CAIRPDRGGETQYF. CDR3 coding DNA: TGTGCCATCAGGCCAGACAGGGGCGGAGAGACCCAGTACTTC. The chain employs TRBV10-3 and TRBJ2-5; TRBD1 aligns across 8 bases. The J segment lost 4 bases and the V segment lost 6 bases, leaving 7 bases of the junction unmatched. The germline V gene has CDR1 ENHRY and CDR2 SYGVKD. This CDR3 has 14 residues.

The chain employs TRBV9 and TRBJ2-5; D is possibly TRBD1 or TRBD2 (6 bases each). Gene TRBJ2-1 matches the end of the DNA better, so the J call may be wrong. The CDR3 is 15 residues long. Germline values: CDR1 SGDLS, CDR2 YYNGEE. The CDR3 coding sequence is TGTGCCAGCAGCGTAGACGGGGGACACCAAGAGACCCAGTTCTTC. Amino acids: CASSVDGGHQETQFF.

A note on this clonotype: A single base separates this from a much larger clone, so it may be a read error. The chain uses TRBV15 and TRBJ1-2; D unresolved. From germline, CDR1 is LNHNV and CDR2 YYDKDF (reference sequence). V was clipped by 0 bases and J by 3 bases, with 2 bases between them. The CDR3 runs 12 residues. Here the CDR3 DNA reads TGTGCCACCAGCAGAGACGACTATGGCTACACCTTC. This codes for CATSRDDYGYTF. The full variable domain, rest sourced from reference TRBV15 and TRBJ1-2, is DAMVIQNPRYQVTQFGKPVTLSCSQTLNHNVMYWYQQKSSQAPKLLFHYYDKDFNNEADTPDNFQSRRPNTSFCFLDIRSPGLGDTAMYLCATSRDDYGYTFGSGTRLTVV.